Listed below are T cell receptor beta chains from one sample, sequenced in a study of PD-L1 blockade in urothelial cancer. Profiled with immunoSEQ multiplex PCR; TCRdb holds only in-frame clones, not every one. The table has some 56,000 clones, roughly 87% seen once. The sequencing used PBMCs, collected around atezolizumab (anti-PD-L1) treatment. These receptors all come from a man between 65 and 80 years old with urothelial cancer. The CDR3 runs from the conserved cysteine through the conserved F or W. A D gene is named only where the DNA matches it firmly. Not all rows give a size; the values are once, few, many and, for expanded clones, a class.

J gene,D gene,clone size,V gene,CDR3 DNA,CDR3 protein
TRBJ1-1,NA,NA,TRBV19,TGTGCCAGTAGTATCCTCTGGAACACTGAAGCTTTCTTT,CASSILWNTEAFF
TRBJ2-1,TRBD2,few,TRBV27,TGTGCCAGCAGTTCCTGGACTAGCGGGGGGGTAGGGCAGTTCTTC,CASSSWTSGGVGQFF
TRBJ2-7,NA,NA,TRBV2,TGTGCCAGCAGTGAAAGGGGAGGGCAGTACTTC,CASSERGGQYF
TRBJ2-3,NA,NA,TRBV4-2,TGTGCCAGCAGCCCCGCTAGCGGACCACAGGGAGATACGCAGTATTTT,CASSPASGPQGDTQYF
TRBJ2-7,NA,NA,TRBV5-1,TGCGCCAGCAGCTTATCCTGGCCTCCCTACGAGCAGTACTTC,CASSLSWPPYEQYF
TRBJ2-1,NA,NA,TRBV2,TGTGCCAGCACAGGGGCTGATGAGCAGTTCTTC,CASTGADEQFF
TRBJ2-1,NA,NA,TRBV6-5,TGTGCCAGCAGTTACTCGAGGGCAAACTCCTACAATGAGCAGTTCTTC,CASSYSRANSYNEQFF
TRBJ2-7,TRBD1,NA,TRBV29-1,TGCAGCGCTGGGGACAGGGGCTACGAGCAGTACTTC,CSAGDRGYEQYF
TRBJ1-3,TRBD1,NA,TRBV15,TGTGCCACCAGCACCGGACAGGGCCGCTCTGGAAACACCATATATTTT,CATSTGQGRSGNTIYF
TRBJ2-3,TRBD2,few,TRBV25-1,TGTGCCAGCAGTGATTATGGCGGGAGTGGGGATACGCAGTATTTT,CASSDYGGSGDTQYF
TRBJ1-1,NA,NA,TRBV4-1,TGCGCCAGCAGCCTCTCTCCGGGCAGTCGGGAGACTGAAGCTTTCTTT,CASSLSPGSRETEAFF
TRBJ2-6,NA,NA,TRBV5-1,TGCGCCAGCAGCTTGGCCTCGAGCTCTGGGGCCAACGTCCTGACTTTC,CASSLASSSGANVLTF
TRBJ2-2,TRBD2,NA,TRBV19,TGTGCCAGTAGTCCGGGACTACCGGGAACCGGGGAGCTGTTTTTT,CASSPGLPGTGELFF
TRBJ2-7,TRBD1,NA,TRBV2,TGTGCCAGCAGTCCTGGACAGGGGCTCTACGAGCAGTACTTC,CASSPGQGLYEQYF
TRBJ2-7,TRBD1,once,TRBV7-3,TGTGCCAGCAGTCCGGGGACAGGGGCATACGAGCAGTACTTC,CASSPGTGAYEQYF
TRBJ1-2,NA,NA,TRBV7-9,TGTGCCAGCAGCTTACTAAGGACATCCTTTAACTATGGCTACACCTTC,CASSLLRTSFNYGYTF